The 13 T cell receptor beta chains reported below all come from one sample, sequenced in a study of T cell changes during pregnancy in multiple sclerosis (dated by TCRdb to the late 2010s). Library preparation used the immunoSEQ multiplex PCR assay. The source is immuneACCESS, and TCRdb retained only in-frame sequences with V and J called. Part of the clones is not carried over; for the studies checked, unresolved V genes explain less than half of this, and the remainder is unexplained. A total of roughly 38,000 clones appear in this sample, 80% to 95% of them only once. Roughly 10% of the sample comes from the top ten. Sequencing was performed on CD8+ T cells from peripheral blood mononuclear cells, taken in the first trimester of pregnancy. Receptors were obtained from a female donor with multiple sclerosis, enrolled in a pregnancy study.

J is TRBJ2-7 and V is TRBV29-1; tentatively, D is TRBD2 (5 bases). Per germline, CDR1 SQVTM and CDR2 ANQGSEA. The length of the CDR3 is 14 residues. Trimming removed 4 bases from V and 3 bases from J, with 16 bases in between. This CDR3 reads CSVVWELSGYEQYF. For the CDR3, the DNA is TGCAGCGTTGTTTGGGAGCTCTCAGGCTACGAGCAGTACTTC.

The chain uses TRBV10-2 and TRBJ1-5; D is unclear. The CDR3 contains 17 residues. V was trimmed by 0 bases and J by 7 bases, leaving 19 bases between them. Per germline, CDR1 WSHSY and CDR2 SAAADI. CDR3 coding DNA: TGCGCCAGCAGTGAGTCCGCGGTTGAGGGAGCGGGCCAGCCCCAGCATTTT. Residues: CASSESAVEGAGQPQHF.

This chain joins TRBV5-4 and TRBJ2-3; perhaps TRBD2 as D (5 bases). Germline loops: CDR1 SGHNT, CDR2 YYREEE (reference sequence). CDR3 length: 14 residues. Trimming removed 4 bases at V and 0 bases at J, with 9 bases between. The CDR3 protein is CASSTAESTDTQYF. The CDR3 DNA is TGTGCCAGCAGCACAGCGGAAAGCACAGATACGCAGTATTTT.

The chain is built from TRBV27 and TRBJ2-1; 9 bases are shared with TRBD1. The CDR3 is 13 residues long. The trim removed 4 bases at V and 7 bases at J, leaving 2 bases unmatched. Germline V gene data show CDR1 as MNHEY and CDR2 as SMNVEV (reference sequence). CDR3 sequence reads: CASSSDRGNEQFF. As DNA, the CDR3 is TGTGCCAGCAGTTCTGACAGGGGGAATGAGCAGTTCTTC.

V gene TRBV6-5 combines with J gene TRBJ2-1; TRBD2 matches 14 bases. The CDR3 loop spans 15 amino acids. Germline V gives CDR1 MNHEY, CDR2 SVGAGI. V gave up 6 bases and J gave up 6 bases; unmatched junction bases: 4. CDR3 bases: TGTGCCAGCAGACCAGGACTAGCGGGAGGCAATGAGCAGTTCTTC. This encodes CASRPGLAGGNEQFF.

The chain links TRBV27 to TRBJ2-7; 12 nucleotides align to TRBD2. The CDR3 runs 16 residues. In germline, CDR1 is MNHEY, CDR2 SMNVEV (reference sequence). The V gene end was trimmed by 3 bases and the J gene end by 1 base; junction bases not matched to a gene: 4. CDR3 in DNA: TGTGCCAGCAGTTTGGAGACTAGCGGGAGATCCTACGAGCAGTACTTC. This gives the protein CASSLETSGRSYEQYF.

The V and J genes are TRBV27 and TRBJ2-5; D not certain. In germline, CDR1 is MNHEY, CDR2 SMNVEV (reference sequence). The CDR3 loop spans 13 amino acids. The V gene lost 7 bases and the J gene lost 7 bases, with 16 bases spanning the gap. In DNA, the CDR3 is TGTGCCAGCACCTCCGTTTCATCCGGGACCCAGTACTTC. It specifies CASTSVSSGTQYF.

This chain links TRBV2 with TRBJ1-3, with D perhaps matching TRBD1 (6 bases). Trimming pared 5 bases from V and 8 bases from J, leaving 13 bases between. CDR3 length equals 13 residues. The germline gives CDR1 SNHLY, CDR2 FYNNEI. The CDR3 DNA reads as TGTGCCAGCAGTACAACAGGGATGGACACCATATATTTT. It encodes CASSTTGMDTIYF.

This chain links TRBV12-5 with TRBJ1-2; 8 nucleotides line up with TRBD1. Germline V CDR1 and CDR2: LGHNT, FRNRAP. J lost 6 bases, V lost 6 bases, and 6 bases had no gene match. The CDR3 is 13 amino acids. CDR3 nucleotide sequence: TGTGCTAGTGGAACACAGGGGGGGAATGGCTACACCTTC. Amino acid sequence: CASGTQGGNGYTF.

The chain has TRBV11-1 and TRBJ1-5; 7 positions agree with TRBD1. CDR1 SGHAT and CDR2 FQDESV come from the germline V gene (reference sequence). Germline trimming cut 5 bases from V and 3 bases from J; bases unmatched to any gene: 4. This CDR3 is built from 14 residues. CDR3 residues: CASSATGANQPQHF. The DNA of the CDR3 is TGTGCCAGCAGCGCAACAGGGGCCAATCAGCCCCAGCATTTT. Full variable domain (remainder filled in from reference TRBV11-1 and TRBJ1-5): EAEVAQSPRYKITEKSQAVAFWCDPISGHATLYWYRQILGQGPELLVQFQDESVVDDSQLPKDRFSAERLKGVDSTLKIQPAELGDSAMYLCASSATGANQPQHFGDGTRLSIL.

CDR3 region: CASSIDQGGTEAFF. CDR3 DNA: TGTGCCAGTAGTATAGACCAGGGAGGGACTGAAGCTTTCTTT. This sequence joins TRBV19 and TRBJ1-1, with D possibly TRBD1 on 5 matching bases. CDR1 is LNHDA, CDR2 SQIVND, per germline (reference sequence). This CDR3 has 14 residues. The germline V and J ends were trimmed by 0 bases and 5 bases, with 10 bases remaining between them.

This clone was recorded once. This chain joins TRBV9 and TRBJ2-5; the match to TRBD2 covers 8 bases. Unmatched junction bases numbered 12, after V lost 0 bases and J lost 5 bases. The CDR3 is 17 residues long. Germline V gene data show CDR1 as SGDLS and CDR2 as YYNGEE. Here the CDR3 DNA reads TGTGCCAGCAGCGTAGAACCCATGCCAGCGGGGGAGGAGACCCAGTACTTC. It encodes CASSVEPMPAGEETQYF.

J is TRBJ1-3 and V is TRBV7-3, with unresolved D. This CDR3 is built from 15 residues. The germline CDR1 and CDR2 sequences are SGHTA and FQGTGA. The V end was cut by 6 bases, the J end by 0 bases, with 12 bases between. The CDR3 reads CASSRGTGSGNTIYF. The CDR3, as DNA: TGTGCCAGCAGTCGAGGCACTGGCTCTGGAAACACCATATATTTT.